These 18 T cell receptor beta chains came from one sample sequenced in a study of T cell responses to AZD1222 COVID-19 vaccine. Profiled with immunoSEQ multiplex PCR; TCRdb holds only in-frame clones, not every one. This table holds 65,000 to 90,000 clones, approximately 87% found once. Here the sequenced sample was peripheral blood, taken on day 0 of AZD1222 vaccination. The receptors derive from an adult in good health.

The rearrangement joins TRBV5-1 to TRBJ2-3; TRBD1 agrees at 9 bases. The V and J ends lost 3 bases and 2 bases, in that order; junction bases with no gene match: 10. The CDR3 consists of 17 residues. Germline loops: CDR1 SGHRS, CDR2 YFSETQ. CDR3 protein: CASSWGDRAKNTDTQYF. CDR3 coding DNA: TGCGCCAGCAGCTGGGGGGACAGGGCCAAAAACACAGATACGCAGTATTTT.

The J gene is TRBJ2-1, the V gene TRBV3-1 (or the pseudogene TRBV3-2), with D tentatively TRBD2 (5 bases). Germline V gives CDR1 LGHDT, CDR2 YNNKEL (reference sequence). This CDR3 region has 16 residues. Between the trimmed V and J ends, which lost 0 bases and 1 base, there was a span of 10 bases. CDR3 residues: CASSQDGDMSYNEQFF. The CDR3 DNA is TGTGCCAGCAGCCAAGACGGGGATATGTCCTACAATGAGCAGTTCTTC.

This clone was counted a single time. V is TRBV9 and J is TRBJ1-3; 8 bases align to TRBD1. This CDR3 is 17 amino acids long. The V and J ends lost 4 bases and 0 bases, in that order; junction bases with no gene match: 9. Germline values: CDR1 SGDLS, CDR2 YYNGEE. CDR3: CASSPYPTGVSGNTIYF. DNA of the CDR3: TGTGCCAGCAGCCCCTACCCGACAGGGGTCTCTGGAAACACCATATATTTT.

The rearrangement uses TRBV9 and TRBJ2-2; 7 nucleotides match TRBD1. Trimming took 3 bases from V and 7 from J; bases not matched to a gene: 6. The CDR3 covers 14 residues. CDR1 is SGDLS, CDR2 YYNGEE, per germline. CDR3 loop: CASSETGVGGELFF. The CDR3 nucleotides are TGTGCCAGCAGCGAAACAGGGGTGGGCGGGGAGCTGTTTTTT.

This chain links TRBV5-1 with TRBJ1-6; possibly TRBD1 for D (5 bases). The CDR3 sequence is 14 residues long. The germline gives CDR1 SGHRS, CDR2 YFSETQ. With 2 bases removed from V and 9 bases from J, the gap between germline ends came to 12 bases. DNA for the CDR3: TGCGCCAGCAGCTTAGCAGGGTACGGTTCACCCCTCCACTTT. Translation gives CASSLAGYGSPLHF.

This chain joins TRBV29-1 and TRBJ2-3; 13 bases align to TRBD2. The germline V gene encodes CDR1 SQVTM and CDR2 ANQGSEA. V lost 6 bases to trimming and J lost 5 bases; unmatched junction nucleotides: 8. CDR3 length: 15 amino acids. CDR3 DNA sequence: TGCAGCGTGGCAACTAGCGGGGGGGCTTTAGATACGCAGTATTTT. Its translation is CSVATSGGALDTQYF.

The rearrangement links TRBV6-5 to TRBJ2-3; D perhaps matches TRBD1 (5 bases). The CDR3 length is 15 residues. CDR1 and CDR2 (germline): MNHEY, SVGAGI. V was clipped by 2 bases and J by 0 bases, with 9 bases between them. The CDR3 region is CASSYGAPSTDTQYF. CDR3 DNA: TGTGCCAGCAGTTACGGGGCACCTAGCACAGATACGCAGTATTTT.

The chain employs TRBV7-2 and TRBJ2-1; the D gene is possibly TRBD2 (5 bases). With 0 bases removed from V and 10 bases from J, the gap between germline ends came to 10 bases. The germline gives CDR1 SGHTA, CDR2 FQGNSA. This CDR3 has 13 amino acids. CDR3 coding DNA: TGTGCCAGCAGCTTAGCGGGAGTGAAGGAGCAGTTCTTC. Translating it yields CASSLAGVKEQFF. Full variable domain (outside the CDR3, taken from reference TRBV7-2 and TRBJ2-1): GAGVSQSPSNKVTEKGKDVELRCDPISGHTALYWYRQSLGQGLEFLIYFQGNSAPDKSGLPSDRFSAERTGGSVSTLTIQRTQQEDSAVYLCASSLAGVKEQFFGPGTRLTVL.

The chain links TRBV30 to TRBJ1-4; 10 nucleotides line up with TRBD1. The CDR3 totals 13 residues. Per germline, CDR1 GTSNPN and CDR2 SVGIG (reference sequence). J gave up 8 bases and V 2 bases, and 2 bases lay outside the gene matches. DNA for the CDR3: TGTGCCTGGAGTAGACAGGGGGCAGAAAAACTGTTTTTT. Translation gives CAWSRQGAEKLFF.

The gene calls are TRBV10-3 and TRBJ2-7; 8 bases are a match to TRBD1. The CDR3 sequence is 14 residues long. Germline V gives CDR1 ENHRY, CDR2 SYGVKD. With V trimmed by 7 bases and J by 4 bases, 9 bases remained unmatched. For the CDR3, the DNA is TGTGCCATCACTTCGGACAGGGTCAGGTACGAGCAGTACTTC. Encoded protein: CAITSDRVRYEQYF.

CDR3 amino acids: CASKSGDILGYTF. The CDR3 DNA sequence: TGTGCCAGCAAGTCGGGGGACATCCTGGGCTACACCTTC. The chain has TRBV28 and TRBJ1-2, with D possibly being TRBD1 (6 bases). The V gene lost 7 bases and the J gene lost 8 bases, with 17 bases spanning the gap. Germline lookup yields CDR1 MDHEN and CDR2 SYDVKM. CDR3 length: 13 residues.

This clone was found a few times. The chain links TRBV10-3 to TRBJ1-1; weak D call: TRBD1 (5 bases). This CDR3 region has 13 residues. Germline V gene data show CDR1 as ENHRY and CDR2 as SYGVKD. V was trimmed by 6 bases and J by 1 base, leaving 9 bases between them. The CDR3 coding sequence is TGTGCCATCAGAGGGGACTCGAACACTGAAGCTTTCTTT. Its protein product is CAIRGDSNTEAFF.

The chain is built from TRBV28 and TRBJ2-3; 7 bases align to TRBD2. The CDR3 loop spans 15 amino acids. The V segment lost 6 bases and the J segment 4 bases; nucleotides outside the gene matches: 10. Germline CDR1 and CDR2: MDHEN and SYDVKM. The CDR3 sequence is CASRPPTSFADTQYF. DNA of the CDR3: TGTGCCAGCAGACCCCCGACTAGCTTCGCAGATACGCAGTATTTT.

This clone has more than one count but fewer than ten. This chain links TRBV19 with TRBJ1-2, with 7 bases aligning to TRBD1. Germline CDR1 is LNHDA and CDR2 is SQIVND (reference sequence). Trimming took 3 bases from V and 5 from J; bases not matched to a gene: 9. This CDR3 comprises 15 residues. DNA of the CDR3: TGTGCCAGTAGTATTAATCTGGCAGGGGGTTATGGCTACACCTTC. It specifies CASSINLAGGYGYTF.

This rearrangement joins TRBV19 to TRBJ1-1, with 8 nucleotides matching TRBD1. V lost 9 bases, J lost 8 bases, and 5 bases stayed unmatched. CDR3 size: 11 residues. Germline V lookup: CDR1 LNHDA, CDR2 SQIVND (reference sequence). The CDR3 bases are TGTGCCAGCAACAGGGGGGCGGAAGCTTTCTTT. Translating gives CASNRGAEAFF.

The V and J genes are TRBV7-2 and TRBJ2-1; 9 bases fit TRBD2. The trim removed 5 bases at V and 0 bases at J, leaving 5 bases unmatched. This CDR3 has 16 residues. Looked up from germline, CDR1 is SGHTA and CDR2 is FQGNSA. The CDR3 DNA reads TGTGCCAGCAGCGCCCTAGCGGGAAGCTCCTACAATGAGCAGTTCTTC. Translation gives CASSALAGSSYNEQFF.

This sequence joins TRBV5-1 and TRBJ2-3; TRBD2 aligns across 8 bases. The V and J ends lost 3 bases and 3 bases, in that order; junction bases with no gene match: 3. The germline CDR1 and CDR2 sequences are SGHRS and YFSETQ. The CDR3 extends over 14 amino acids. The CDR3 spells CASSSGGSTDTQYF. CDR3 DNA: TGCGCCAGCAGCTCGGGAGGGAGTACAGATACGCAGTATTTT.

The chain uses TRBV19 and TRBJ1-4; D is undetermined. In germline, CDR1 is LNHDA, CDR2 SQIVND (reference sequence). Trimming stripped 8 bases from V and 0 bases from J, with 4 bases between. This CDR3 is 12 amino acids long. Here the CDR3 reads CASSATNEKLFF. The CDR3, as DNA: TGTGCCAGTTCTGCAACTAATGAAAAACTGTTTTTT.